One and the same sample provided the 16 T cell receptor beta chains below, sequenced in a study of blood T cell repertoires in COVID-19. Clones were read by immunoSEQ multiplex PCR, and TCRdb kept only the in-frame ones, dropping some. The sample shows some 200,000 clones, about 78% of them seen only once. Material for sequencing was peripheral blood. The receptors originated from an older woman with acute or convalescent COVID-19.

The V call is TRBV5-1, the J call TRBJ1-1, with D possibly TRBD1 on 5 matching bases. V was shortened by 0 bases and J by 1 base, with 10 bases between the two germline ends. Germline V gene data show CDR1 as SGHRS and CDR2 as YFSETQ. This CDR3 has 15 amino acids. The CDR3 nucleotides are TGCGCCAGCAGCTTGGGGGGCCAGGGGAACACTGAAGCTTTCTTT. Translated: CASSLGGQGNTEAFF.

This chain connects TRBV27 to TRBJ1-2; TRBD1 is a possible D gene (6 bases). Trimming removed 6 bases at V and 6 bases at J, with 14 bases between. Germline values: CDR1 MNHEY, CDR2 SMNVEV (reference sequence). This CDR3 has 13 amino acids. The CDR3 sequence is CASSYIGGNGYTF. The CDR3 nucleotides are TGTGCCAGCAGCTATATAGGGGGAAATGGCTACACCTTC.

The V and J genes are TRBV18 and TRBJ1-1; 9 bases are a match to TRBD1. J gave up 5 bases and V 3 bases, and 7 bases lay outside the gene matches. This CDR3 contains 15 residues. The V gene's germline CDR1 is KGHSH and CDR2 LQKENI. CDR3 sequence: CASSPATGGGTEAFF. CDR3 sequence (DNA): TGTGCCAGCTCACCGGCAACAGGGGGCGGGACTGAAGCTTTCTTT.

The rearrangement uses TRBV7-8 and TRBJ1-5; 7 bases fit TRBD1. Losses at the gene ends were 2 bases for V and 1 base for J; bases not matched to a gene: 5. The CDR3 runs 16 residues. Germline-derived CDR1 and CDR2 are SGHVS and FQNEAQ. The CDR3 here is CASSLMEGGSNQPQHF. CDR3 nucleotides: TGTGCCAGCAGCTTAATGGAAGGGGGCAGCAATCAGCCCCAGCATTTT.

This clone was observed a single time. V gene TRBV7-2 combines with J gene TRBJ1-1, with D tentatively TRBD1 (5 bases). CDR1 SGHTA and CDR2 FQGNSA come from the germline V gene. The CDR3 loop spans 15 amino acids. V was trimmed by 5 bases and J by 3 bases, leaving 16 bases between them. CDR3 amino acids: CASSVKAGYDTEAFF. Written as DNA, the CDR3 is TGTGCCAGCAGCGTGAAGGCAGGGTACGACACTGAAGCTTTCTTT.

Here the CDR3 DNA reads TGCGCCAGCAGCTTGGAGGGGGTTCGCGAGACCCAGTACTTC. This encodes CASSLEGVRETQYF. The rearrangement links TRBV5-1 to TRBJ2-5, with D maybe TRBD1 (6 bases). This CDR3 comprises 14 residues. Germline CDR1 and CDR2: SGHRS and YFSETQ. V lost 0 bases and J 5 bases, leaving 11 bases between the germline ends.

As concerns this clone: Compared with germline, one end of the junction differs, possibly owing to a read error. The rearrangement uses TRBV18 and TRBJ2-3; TRBD1 agrees at 7 bases. CDR1 is KGHSH and CDR2 is LQKENI in the germline V gene. The CDR3 loop spans 12 amino acids. CDR3 sequence reads: CASSPEDAGGHF. CDR3 nucleotide sequence: TGTGCCAGCTCACCAGAGGATGCAGGGGGACATTTT.

This clone has a handful of counts. This rearrangement joins TRBV7-2 to TRBJ1-5; possibly TRBD1 for D (6 bases). Trimming removed 6 bases at V and 5 bases at J, with 11 bases between. The CDR3 sequence is 13 residues long. Germline CDR1 and CDR2: SGHTA and FQGNSA. The CDR3, as DNA: TGTGCCAGCAGTCGACAGGCCCATCAGCCCCAGCATTTT. This translates into CASSRQAHQPQHF.

This clone was observed a handful of times. The chain carries TRBV6-1 and TRBJ2-3; TRBD2 might be the D (6 bases). The germline CDR1 and CDR2 sequences are MNHNS and SASEGT. V lost 1 base to trimming and J lost 8 bases, with 16 bases between them. The CDR3 is 15 amino acids. CDR3 sequence: CASSEGSSEVATQYF. The CDR3 coding sequence is TGTGCCAGCAGTGAAGGGTCTAGCGAAGTCGCTACGCAGTATTTT.

The chain carries TRBV10-2 and TRBJ2-1; 9 nucleotides align to TRBD2. The CDR3 contains 15 residues. V shed 10 bases, J shed 7 bases, and the junction held 14 bases outside the gene matches. Germline V gene data show CDR1 as WSHSY and CDR2 as SAAADI. This CDR3 is CATTPVGGGVNEQFF. CDR3 nucleotide sequence: TGCGCCACTACCCCCGTCGGCGGGGGGGTTAATGAGCAGTTCTTC.

The chain has TRBV4-2 and TRBJ2-1; TRBD2 agrees at 10 bases. V dropped 1 base and J dropped 5; count of bases not matched to a gene: 5. Germline V gives CDR1 LGHNA, CDR2 YNFKEQ. This CDR3 is built from 16 residues. In DNA form, the CDR3 reads TGTGCCAGCAGCCAAGTAGGGACTAGCGTTAACAATGAGCAGTTCTTC. This sequence encodes CASSQVGTSVNNEQFF.

CDR3 region: CASSITGRETQYF. CDR3 nucleotides: TGCGCCAGCAGCATTACAGGGCGAGAGACCCAGTACTTC. The chain joins TRBV5-1 to TRBJ2-5, with a tentative D call TRBD1 (6 bases). From germline, CDR1 is SGHRS and CDR2 YFSETQ. The CDR3 length is 13 residues. Trimming stripped 4 bases from V and 4 bases from J, with 11 bases between.

DNA for the CDR3: TGTGCCAGCAGTTTATCTAGGGAGACTGAAGCTTTCTTT. Protein sequence: CASSLSRETEAFF. V gene TRBV27 combines with J gene TRBJ1-1; D gene unclear. CDR3 length: 13 amino acids. Germline V gene lookup returns CDR1 MNHEY and CDR2 SMNVEV (reference sequence). The V and J ends lost 0 bases and 5 bases respectively, with 7 bases between them.

This rearrangement joins TRBV7-9 to TRBJ2-1, with TRBD2 identical over 8 bases. The V gene end was trimmed by 3 bases and the J gene end by 9 bases; junction bases not matched to a gene: 10. Germline V gene lookup returns CDR1 SEHNR and CDR2 FQNEAQ (reference sequence). CDR3 length: 15 residues. The CDR3: CASSFLGSGEGEQFF. DNA for the CDR3: TGTGCCAGCAGCTTCCTAGGTAGCGGGGAAGGTGAGCAGTTCTTC.

This chain uses TRBV15 with TRBJ2-1; TRBD1 is a possible D gene (5 bases). The CDR3 runs to 16 residues. V dropped 0 bases and J dropped 5 bases, with 14 bases sitting between them. Germline V lookup: CDR1 LNHNV, CDR2 YYDKDF (reference sequence). In DNA form, the CDR3 reads TGTGCCACCAGCAGAGATTCGCGCGTAGGGGACAATGAGCAGTTCTTC. Translating gives CATSRDSRVGDNEQFF.

CDR3 coding DNA: TGTGCCAGCCGACAGGGGAGGAACTATGGCTACACCTTC. Amino acids: CASRQGRNYGYTF. The rearrangement uses TRBV6-5 and TRBJ1-2; 8 bases align to TRBD1. V dropped 8 bases and J dropped 2; count of bases not matched to a gene: 4. CDR1 and CDR2 from the germline V gene are MNHEY and SVGAGI. CDR3 length equals 13 residues.